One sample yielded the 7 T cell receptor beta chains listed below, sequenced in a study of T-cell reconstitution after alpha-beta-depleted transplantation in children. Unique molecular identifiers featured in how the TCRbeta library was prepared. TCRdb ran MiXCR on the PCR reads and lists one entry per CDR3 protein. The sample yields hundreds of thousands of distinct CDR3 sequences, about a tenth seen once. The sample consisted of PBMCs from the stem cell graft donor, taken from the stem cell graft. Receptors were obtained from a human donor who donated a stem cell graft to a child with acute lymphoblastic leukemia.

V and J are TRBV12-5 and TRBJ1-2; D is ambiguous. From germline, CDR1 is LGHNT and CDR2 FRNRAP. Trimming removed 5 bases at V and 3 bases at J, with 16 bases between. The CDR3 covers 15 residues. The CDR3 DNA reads TGTGCTAGTGGTGAGGCGCGGATGATAGACTATGGCTACACCTTC. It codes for CASGEARMIDYGYTF. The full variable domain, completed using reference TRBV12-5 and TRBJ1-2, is DARVTQTPRHKVTEMGQEVTMRCQPILGHNTVFWYRQTMMQGLELLAYFRNRAPLDDSGMPKDRFSAEMPDATLATLKIQPSEPRDSAVYFCASGEARMIDYGYTFGSGTRLTVV.

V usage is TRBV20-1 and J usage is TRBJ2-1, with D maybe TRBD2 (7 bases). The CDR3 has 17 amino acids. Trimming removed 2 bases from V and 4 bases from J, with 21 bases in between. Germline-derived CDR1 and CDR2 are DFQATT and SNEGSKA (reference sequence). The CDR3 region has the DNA TGCAGTGCTAGATCCCGCGGGGGCAGGGGCACATACAATGAGCAGTTCTTC. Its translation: CSARSRGGRGTYNEQFF.

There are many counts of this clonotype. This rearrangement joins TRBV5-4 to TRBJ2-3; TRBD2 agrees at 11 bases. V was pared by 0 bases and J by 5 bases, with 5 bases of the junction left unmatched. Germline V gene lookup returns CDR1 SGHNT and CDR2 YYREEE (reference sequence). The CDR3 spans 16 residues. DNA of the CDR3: TGTGCCAGCAGCTTGGGGGCTAGCGGGGGGAAAGATACGCAGTATTTT. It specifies CASSLGASGGKDTQYF.

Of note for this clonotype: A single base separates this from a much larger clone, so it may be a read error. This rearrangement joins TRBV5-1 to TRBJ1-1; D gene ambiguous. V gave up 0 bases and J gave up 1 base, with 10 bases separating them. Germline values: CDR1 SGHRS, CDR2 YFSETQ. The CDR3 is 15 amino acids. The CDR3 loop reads CASSLGGFQNTEAFF. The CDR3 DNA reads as TGCGCCAGCAGCTTGGGAGGGTTTCAGAACACTGAAGCTTTCTTT.

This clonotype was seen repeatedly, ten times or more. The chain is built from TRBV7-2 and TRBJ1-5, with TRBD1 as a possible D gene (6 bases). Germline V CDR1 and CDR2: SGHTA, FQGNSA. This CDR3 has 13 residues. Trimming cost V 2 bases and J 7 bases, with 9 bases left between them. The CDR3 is CASSLNREQPQHF. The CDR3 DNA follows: TGTGCCAGCAGCTTAAACAGGGAACAGCCCCAGCATTTT.

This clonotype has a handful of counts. The CDR3 DNA reads TGTGCCAGCAGCTTAATTCCGGGGGGGGTTCAGCCCCAGCATTTT. Translation gives CASSLIPGGVQPQHF. The rearrangement uses TRBV7-2 and TRBJ1-5; TRBD1 is a possible D gene (5 bases). The CDR3 contains 15 residues. The germline CDR1 and CDR2 sequences are SGHTA and FQGNSA. V lost 2 bases to trimming and J lost 6 bases, with 14 bases between them. Full variable domain (remainder filled in from reference TRBV7-2 and TRBJ1-5): GAGVSQSPSNKVTEKGKDVELRCDPISGHTALYWYRQSLGQGLEFLIYFQGNSAPDKSGLPSDRFSAERTGGSVSTLTIQRTQQEDSAVYLCASSLIPGGVQPQHFGDGTRLSIL.

CDR3 amino acids: CASSQEEGTPSYEQYF. The DNA for the CDR3 is TGTGCCAGCAGCCAAGAAGAGGGGACACCCTCCTACGAGCAGTACTTC. This chain uses TRBV4-2 with TRBJ2-7, with a tentative D call TRBD1 (6 bases). V lost 0 bases to trimming and J lost 0 bases, with 12 bases between them. The CDR3 is 16 residues long. The V gene's germline CDR1 is LGHNA and CDR2 YNFKEQ.